Following are 24 T cell receptor beta chains from one sample sequenced in a study of CD8 T cells in ankylosing spondylitis. Study-level points and caveats: Made up of several highly homologous variants, a TCR beta motif appeared characteristic of ankylosing spondylitis blood.

Using its own MiXCR run on the 5' RACE reads, TCRdb lists one record per CDR3 protein. In the table there are 500,000 to 550,000 distinct CDR3 sequences, about an eighth of which are singletons. These receptors have no known antigen. Sequencing was carried out using blood, either unsorted or a sorted T cell fraction (not recorded which). The receptors originated from a male donor with ankylosing spondylitis.

This rearrangement joins TRBV16 to TRBJ1-2, with 12 bases fitting TRBD1. The CDR3 runs to 16 residues. V gave up 4 bases and J gave up 4 bases; unmatched junction bases: 7. Per the germline V gene, CDR1 is KGHSY and CDR2 is FQNENV. CDR3 region: CASSLPPGQGAYGYTF. Written as DNA, the CDR3 is TGTGCCAGCAGCCTCCCCCCGGGACAGGGGGCCTATGGCTACACCTTC.

The chain recombines TRBV18 with TRBJ2-7; D is uncertain. The V gene's germline CDR1 is KGHSH and CDR2 LQKENI. The germline V and J ends were trimmed by 3 bases and 2 bases, with 11 bases remaining between them. The CDR3 totals 14 residues. CDR3 coding DNA: TGTGCCAGCTCACCTCCTAGTGGGGCCTACGAGCAGTACTTC. Translating it yields CASSPPSGAYEQYF. The full variable domain, completed using reference TRBV18 and TRBJ2-7, is NAGVMQNPRHLVRRRGQEARLRCSPMKGHSHVYWYRQLPEEGLKFMVYLQKENIIDESGMPKERFSAEFPKEGPSILRIQQVVRGDSAAYFCASSPPSGAYEQYFGPGTRLTVT.

This clonotype appeared a few times. V is TRBV28 and J is TRBJ2-1; perhaps TRBD1 as D (6 bases). The CDR3 is 18 residues long. Trimming removed 6 bases from V and 9 bases from J, with 30 bases in between. Germline CDR1 reads MDHEN; CDR2 reads SYDVKM. The CDR3 region is CASSVRLSPGVKKVEQFF. The CDR3 DNA follows: TGTGCCAGCAGCGTAAGACTCTCCCCAGGGGTGAAAAAGGTTGAGCAGTTCTTC.

The chain recombines TRBV9 with TRBJ2-2; a weak D match, TRBD1 (6 bases). Germline V gene lookup returns CDR1 SGDLS and CDR2 YYNGEE. Trimming removed 2 bases from V and 2 bases from J, with 13 bases in between. The CDR3 loop spans 16 amino acids. The CDR3 loop reads CASSVHKGDNTGELFF. In DNA, the CDR3 is TGTGCCAGCAGCGTTCACAAGGGGGACAACACCGGGGAGCTGTTTTTT.

This clonotype came up many times. This chain links TRBV27 with TRBJ2-7; D not resolved. V lost 3 bases, J lost 0 bases, and 6 bases lay in between. The CDR3 length is 13 residues. CDR1 is MNHEY and CDR2 is SMNVEV in the germline V gene (reference sequence). DNA for the CDR3: TGTGCCAGCAGTTTGAGAGGCTCCTACGAGCAGTACGTC. It encodes CASSLRGSYEQYV.

V is TRBV4-2 and J is TRBJ2-7; D not certain. Trimming took off 0 bases at V and 4 bases at J, with 16 bases between the two ends. The CDR3 has 16 residues. The germline V gene has CDR1 LGHNA and CDR2 YNFKEQ. The CDR3 is CASSQDSCSLEYEQYV. The CDR3 nucleotides read TGTGCCAGCAGCCAAGATTCGTGCTCCCTGGAATACGAGCAGTACGTC.

V and J are TRBV27 and TRBJ2-1; D is perhaps TRBD2 (6 bases). Deletions cut 5 bases from V and 2 bases from J, with 19 bases between. Germline assignment: CDR1 MNHEY and CDR2 SMNVEV (reference sequence). CDR3 length: 17 amino acids. CDR3 sequence (DNA): TGTGCCAGCAGTATGGGACTTGGCAGATACCCCTACAATGAGCAGTTCTTC. Encoded protein: CASSMGLGRYPYNEQFF.

This clonotype was picked up a small number of times. V gene TRBV3-1 combines with J gene TRBJ2-7, with 8 bases identical to TRBD2. V lost 1 base and J lost 5; bases outside the gene matches: 4. This CDR3 spans 14 amino acids. Germline V gene sequence: CDR1 LGHDT, CDR2 YNNKEL (reference sequence). The CDR3 DNA reads TGTGCCAGCAGCCAAGGGCCAGCGGGAGACGAGCAGTACGTC. Amino acids: CASSQGPAGDEQYV.

The V and J genes are TRBV3-1 and TRBJ2-1; D is undetermined. Germline V gene sequence: CDR1 LGHDT, CDR2 YNNKEL (reference sequence). The CDR3 sequence is 15 residues long. V lost 4 bases and J 5 bases, leaving 15 bases between the germline ends. CDR3 in DNA: TGTGCCAGCAGCCGCTCCTCCTGGGCAGACAATGAGCAGTTCTTC. Its protein is CASSRSSWADNEQFF.

This clonotype was seen many times. The chain links TRBV7-9 to TRBJ2-3; 10 nucleotides match TRBD1. Per the germline V gene, CDR1 is SEHNR and CDR2 is FQNEAQ (reference sequence). Trimming cost V 3 bases and J 4 bases; bases outside gene matches: 1. The CDR3 contains 14 residues. CDR3 DNA sequence: TGTGCCAGCAGCTTGACAGGGGGCTCAGATACGCAGTATTTT. Translating gives CASSLTGGSDTQYF.

This chain joins TRBV20-1 and TRBJ1-1; D gene unclear. Trimming stripped 6 bases from V and 5 bases from J, with 10 bases between. This CDR3 spans 11 amino acids. The germline V gene encodes CDR1 DFQATT and CDR2 SNEGSKA (reference sequence). CDR3: CSAGRWTEAFF. CDR3 DNA: TGCAGTGCCGGACGGTGGACTGAAGCTTTCTTT.

This clonotype was counted between two and nine times. The genes are TRBV2 and TRBJ2-3; the match to TRBD2 covers 7 bases. V lost 4 bases to trimming and J lost 2 bases; unmatched junction nucleotides: 9. The CDR3 extends over 16 amino acids. Germline lookup yields CDR1 SNHLY and CDR2 FYNNEI. For the CDR3, the DNA is TGTGCCAGCAGTGCCTTTCTAGCGGACCTCACAGATACGCAGTATTTT. Its protein product is CASSAFLADLTDTQYF.

This clonotype was seen ten or more times. The rearrangement joins TRBV7-9 to TRBJ2-1, with TRBD2 as a possible D gene (5 bases). The CDR3 runs 13 residues. Trimming left V 5 bases short and J 6 bases short, with 11 bases between. The germline CDR1 and CDR2 sequences are SEHNR and FQNEAQ (reference sequence). The CDR3 DNA is TGTGCCAGCAGCCCCGAGGGCCGCAATGAGCAGTTCTTC. It encodes CASSPEGRNEQFF.

This clonotype was recorded at least ten times. The chain combines TRBV11-2 with TRBJ2-1, with D hard to call. CDR1 and CDR2 (germline): SGHAT, FQNNGV. This CDR3 is built from 18 residues. V dropped 0 bases and J dropped 0 bases, with 15 bases sitting between them. CDR3 bases: TGTGCCAGCAGCTTAGAATTCGGTGCAGGCCTCTCCTACAATGAGCAGTTCTTC. It specifies CASSLEFGAGLSYNEQFF.

In this sample, this clonotype turned up many times. This chain joins TRBV7-2 and TRBJ1-2, with 8 positions matching TRBD1. Losses at the gene ends were 5 bases for V and 5 bases for J; bases not matched to a gene: 4. The CDR3 is 13 amino acids. CDR1 is SGHTA, CDR2 FQGNSA, per germline. CDR3 protein: CASSQRTGYGYTF. The DNA of the CDR3 is TGTGCCAGCAGCCAACGGACAGGGTATGGCTACACCTTC.

In its sample, this clonotype was seen many times. The chain joins TRBV7-2 to TRBJ2-7; D not resolved. Trimming took off 4 bases at V and 0 bases at J, with 16 bases between the two ends. Germline V gives CDR1 SGHTA, CDR2 FQGNSA. The CDR3 is 16 residues long. The CDR3 DNA reads as TGTGCCAGCAGCTCATCAAGGGCGCAAAGCTCCTACGAGCAGTACTTC. This sequence encodes CASSSSRAQSSYEQYF.

This clonotype was seen at least ten times. This rearrangement joins TRBV5-5 to TRBJ2-2; D ambiguous. V dropped 2 bases and J dropped 4 bases, with 9 bases sitting between them. CDR1 is SGHKS and CDR2 is YYEKEE in the germline V gene (reference sequence). This CDR3 contains 14 residues. CDR3 sequence: CASSFDPITGELFF. In nucleotides, the CDR3 is TGTGCCAGCAGCTTCGACCCGATCACCGGGGAGCTGTTTTTT.

This clonotype was picked up many times. The rearrangement joins TRBV12-3 or TRBV12-4 to TRBJ2-1; the match to TRBD1 covers 9 bases. This CDR3 has 15 residues. Trimming removed 6 bases from V and 3 bases from J; junction bases left unmatched: 6. CDR3 bases: TGTGCCAGCAGACAACAGGGGGCTAACTACAATGAGCAGTTCTTC. Translated, it gives CASRQQGANYNEQFF.

This clonotype came up many times. The genes are TRBV5-1 and TRBJ2-1, with TRBD1 identical over 7 bases. This CDR3 spans 14 amino acids. V was pared by 6 bases and J by 3 bases, with 6 bases of the junction left unmatched. Germline V gene sequence: CDR1 SGHRS, CDR2 YFSETQ. CDR3 in amino acids: CASTKDRYYNEQFF. In DNA form, the CDR3 reads TGCGCCAGCACAAAGGACAGGTACTACAATGAGCAGTTCTTC.

This rearrangement joins TRBV7-9 to TRBJ1-1, with D possibly being TRBD1 (5 bases). V lost 3 bases and J lost 7, with 18 bases in between. Germline V gene lookup returns CDR1 SEHNR and CDR2 FQNEAQ (reference sequence). This CDR3 contains 15 residues. CDR3 DNA sequence: TGTGCCAGCAGCTTCCGGGCACAGGTTAATGGTGAAGCTTTCTTT. This gives the protein CASSFRAQVNGEAFF.

This clonotype was counted between two and nine times. The rearrangement links TRBV30 to TRBJ1-4, with 8 bases lining up with TRBD1. The CDR3 is 13 residues long. V was clipped by 5 bases and J by 8 bases; unmatched bases: 7. The germline CDR1 and CDR2 sequences are GTSNPN and SVGIG (reference sequence). The CDR3 region is CAWRDRGFEKLFF. In DNA form, the CDR3 reads TGTGCCTGGCGAGACAGGGGTTTCGAAAAACTGTTTTTT.

This clonotype was seen ten or more times. The chain couples TRBV10-2 to TRBJ2-5, with 7 bases fitting TRBD2. V lost 7 bases and J lost 4; bases outside the gene matches: 6. In germline, CDR1 is WSHSY, CDR2 SAAADI. The CDR3 sequence is 13 residues long. CDR3 nucleotide sequence: TGCGCCAGCACCTCGGGGGGTGGAGAGACCCAGTACTTC. Protein product: CASTSGGGETQYF.

The chain combines TRBV12-3 or TRBV12-4 with TRBJ1-4; D ambiguous. CDR3 size: 13 residues. V lost 11 bases and J lost 4, with 14 bases in between. In DNA form, the CDR3 reads TGTGCCTCCCAGGCAGCCAATAATGAAAAACTGTTTTTT. Protein product: CASQAANNEKLFF.

This clonotype was counted many times. The V and J genes are TRBV29-1 and TRBJ1-1, with D possibly matching TRBD1 (5 bases). V was cut by 1 base and J by 0 bases, with 18 bases left in between. This CDR3 region has 17 residues. Germline V gene lookup returns CDR1 SQVTM and CDR2 ANQGSEA. DNA for the CDR3: TGCAGCGTTGAAGGGTTGGGGGACGGAAGGATGAACACTGAAGCTTTCTTT. It codes for CSVEGLGDGRMNTEAFF.